Below are 25 T cell receptor beta chains sequenced from a single sample in a study of blood T cell repertoires in COVID-19. The data were produced by immunoSEQ multiplex PCR, yet TCRdb's version contains in-frame clones alone and is incomplete. The sample shows 200,000 to 250,000 clones, over 75% of them seen only once. Sequencing input: peripheral blood. The origin of the receptors is a woman aged 40 to 49 who had recovered from COVID-19.

The chain joins TRBV28 to TRBJ1-5; D is uncertain. CDR1 and CDR2 from the germline V gene are MDHEN and SYDVKM. The V gene lost 6 bases and the J gene lost 7 bases, with 16 bases spanning the gap. This CDR3 is built from 14 residues. The CDR3 protein is CASSNHVGGQPQHF. The CDR3 bases are TGTGCCAGCAGCAACCATGTCGGCGGGCAGCCCCAGCATTTT.

This clone is a singleton in its sample. The rearrangement joins TRBV6-5 to TRBJ2-3, with D perhaps matching TRBD1 (5 bases). The CDR3 runs 14 residues. V lost 7 bases and J lost 1, with 12 bases in between. The V gene's germline CDR1 is MNHEY and CDR2 SVGAGI. The CDR3 nucleotides are TGTGCCAGCATGGGGCGGACCCGCACAGATACGCAGTATTTT. Encoded protein: CASMGRTRTDTQYF.

The CDR3 DNA reads TGTGCCAGCAAGCGGGAGGCTCGGAATGAGCAGTTCTTC. Residues: CASKREARNEQFF. The chain combines TRBV2 with TRBJ2-1; 9 nucleotides match TRBD2. CDR3 length equals 13 residues. V lost 7 bases and J lost 7; bases outside the gene matches: 5. Germline V gene sequence: CDR1 SNHLY, CDR2 FYNNEI.

The J gene is TRBJ2-3, the V gene TRBV4-1; D not certain. Trimming cost V 1 base and J 4 bases, with 15 bases left between them. The CDR3 totals 16 residues. Per germline, CDR1 MGHRA and CDR2 YSYEKL. CDR3: CASSQGAPPKADTQYF. The CDR3 DNA reads as TGCGCCAGCAGCCAAGGGGCACCACCGAAAGCAGATACGCAGTATTTT.

The chain employs TRBV3-1 (or the pseudogene TRBV3-2) and TRBJ1-5, with D maybe TRBD1 (5 bases). The CDR3 is made up of 15 amino acids. CDR1 LGHDT and CDR2 YNNKEL come from the germline V gene (reference sequence). Trimming removed 1 base at V and 7 bases at J, with 14 bases between. As DNA, the CDR3 is TGTGCCAGCAGCCAAGGTCGGGGGGATCGGCAGCCCCAGCATTTT. It encodes CASSQGRGDRQPQHF.

The V and J genes are TRBV28 and TRBJ1-6; D call uncertain. The V gene's germline CDR1 is MDHEN and CDR2 SYDVKM. The V and J ends lost 8 bases and 12 bases respectively, with 11 bases between them. The CDR3 is 11 amino acids. CDR3 coding DNA: TGTGCCAGCGGCTTTCGGGGACCCCTCCACTTT. Protein product: CASGFRGPLHF.

The chain carries TRBV12-5 and TRBJ1-4, with D possibly TRBD1 on 5 matching bases. CDR1 is LGHNT and CDR2 is FRNRAP in the germline V gene. The CDR3 sequence is 14 residues long. The V end was cut by 1 base, the J end by 12 bases, with 15 bases between. CDR3 sequence: CASGLEPGGKELFF. In DNA form, the CDR3 reads TGTGCTAGTGGTTTGGAACCGGGGGGTAAAGAACTGTTTTTT.

The V call is TRBV7-3, the J call TRBJ2-6; the D is unclear. The CDR3 spans 15 residues. CDR1 and CDR2 (germline): SGHTA, FQGTGA. Between the trimmed V and J ends, which lost 4 bases and 0 bases, there was a span of 7 bases. DNA for the CDR3: TGTGCCAGCAGCTCGACTCTCTCTGGGGCCAACGTCCTGACTTTC. Protein sequence: CASSSTLSGANVLTF.

The gene calls are TRBV27 and TRBJ2-2; 12 nucleotides agree with TRBD2. CDR1 is MNHEY and CDR2 is SMNVEV in the germline V gene (reference sequence). J was trimmed by 5 bases and V by 4 bases; bases with no gene match: 20. The CDR3 contains 21 residues. CDR3 coding DNA: TGTGCCAGCAGTTCGACTTCTAGCGGGAGGGCCGTCTGGCATAAGACCGGGGAGCTGTTTTTT. Protein sequence: CASSSTSSGRAVWHKTGELFF.

This chain links TRBV18 with TRBJ2-7; 9 bases are a match to TRBD1. The V segment lost 4 bases and the J segment 6 bases; nucleotides outside the gene matches: 10. This CDR3 is built from 15 residues. Germline lookup yields CDR1 KGHSH and CDR2 LQKENI. Written as DNA, the CDR3 is TGTGCCAGCTCACACAAACAGGGGGCCCTGGCCGAGCAGTACTTC. It is translated as CASSHKQGALAEQYF.

On this clone itself: Other DNA sequences in the sample encode the same CDR3. The chain carries TRBV19 and TRBJ2-2, with 12 bases aligning to TRBD2. J was trimmed by 5 bases and V by 4 bases; bases with no gene match: 5. Looked up from germline, CDR1 is LNHDA and CDR2 is SQIVND (reference sequence). This CDR3 has 16 residues. CDR3: CASSTTSGRRTGELFF. Here the CDR3 DNA reads TGTGCCAGTAGTACAACTAGCGGGAGGAGGACCGGGGAGCTGTTTTTT.

V usage is TRBV24-1 and J usage is TRBJ1-1; unclear D gene. V shed 3 bases and J shed 1 base, with 8 bases lying between them. The CDR3 consists of 14 residues. CDR1 KGHDR and CDR2 SFDVKD come from the germline V gene. The CDR3 here is CATSDPARNTEAFF. In DNA form, the CDR3 reads TGTGCCACCAGTGATCCTGCGAGGAACACTGAAGCTTTCTTT.

J is TRBJ2-1 and V is TRBV28; D remains ambiguous. The CDR3 extends over 16 amino acids. Trimming pared 8 bases from V and 0 bases from J, leaving 17 bases between. In germline, CDR1 is MDHEN, CDR2 SYDVKM. The CDR3 protein is CASPPRQVSSYNEQFF. The CDR3 coding sequence is TGTGCCAGCCCCCCCAGGCAGGTGAGCTCCTACAATGAGCAGTTCTTC.

The gene calls are TRBV18 and TRBJ1-2, with 9 bases aligning to TRBD1. Losses at the gene ends were 6 bases for V and 6 bases for J; bases not matched to a gene: 2. CDR1 is KGHSH and CDR2 is LQKENI in the germline V gene. This CDR3 region has 12 residues. The CDR3 bases are TGTGCCAGCTCGTGGACAGGGGATGGCTACACCTTC. Translated: CASSWTGDGYTF.

This clone is a singleton in its sample. The DNA for the CDR3 is TGTGCCAGCAGCCGCGACAGAACGATAGCGGGAGCCGGGGATAATGAGCAGTTCTTC. The encoded protein is CASSRDRTIAGAGDNEQFF. This chain uses TRBV7-3 with TRBJ2-1, with 9 bases aligning to TRBD2. With V trimmed by 5 bases and J by 7 bases, 21 bases remained unmatched. This CDR3 contains 19 residues. Germline V CDR1 and CDR2: SGHTA, FQGTGA. Full variable domain (outside the CDR3, taken from reference TRBV7-3 and TRBJ2-1): GAGVSQTPSNKVTEKGKYVELRCDPISGHTALYWYRQSLGQGPEFLIYFQGTGAADDSGLPNDRFFAVRPEGSVSTLKIQRTERGDSAVYLCASSRDRTIAGAGDNEQFFGPGTRLTVL.

Concerning this clone itself: The identical CDR3 is also encoded by other nucleotide sequences in the sample. V and J are TRBV27 and TRBJ2-7; 8 bases map to TRBD1. Germline V gives CDR1 MNHEY, CDR2 SMNVEV (reference sequence). This CDR3 region has 14 residues. After removal of 3 bases from V and 4 bases from J, the junction contained 5 bases not matched to a gene. CDR3 coding DNA: TGTGCCAGCAGTTTGCAGGGGGCAAAGTACGAGCAGTACTTC. This encodes CASSLQGAKYEQYF.

The chain uses TRBV7-9 and TRBJ2-5, with a weak D call TRBD2 (6 bases). The germline V gene encodes CDR1 SEHNR and CDR2 FQNEAQ (reference sequence). The CDR3 is 13 residues long. Trimming took off 3 bases at V and 5 bases at J, with 10 bases between the two ends. Here the CDR3 DNA reads TGTGCCAGCAGCTTCGGAGGGTGGGAGACCCAGTACTTC. Its translation is CASSFGGWETQYF.

The chain carries TRBV7-8 and TRBJ1-6, with D perhaps TRBD1 (6 bases). In germline, CDR1 is SGHVS, CDR2 FQNEAQ. The CDR3 runs 14 residues. The V and J ends lost 2 bases and 14 bases respectively, with 16 bases between them. CDR3 DNA: TGTGCCAGCAGCTTACGGACAGCCTTGAGCACCCTCCACTTT. It specifies CASSLRTALSTLHF.

This chain connects TRBV3-1 (or the pseudogene TRBV3-2) to TRBJ2-3, with TRBD2 matching 7 bases. CDR3 length: 16 residues. The V segment lost 2 bases and the J segment 1 base; nucleotides outside the gene matches: 6. Germline V gives CDR1 LGHDT, CDR2 YNNKEL (reference sequence). In DNA, the CDR3 is TGTGCCAGCAGCCAACGGATGGGGGGGGGCACAGATACGCAGTATTTT. It codes for CASSQRMGGGTDTQYF.

The V call is TRBV6-2 or TRBV6-3, the J call TRBJ1-5, with no clear D. V was cut by 2 bases and J by 7 bases, with 18 bases left in between. Per the germline V gene, CDR1 is MNHEY and CDR2 is SVGEGT. The CDR3 totals 16 residues. In DNA, the CDR3 is TGTGCCAGCAGTTACCCGACGGGGTTCGGCGGGCAGCCCCAGCATTTT. The encoded protein is CASSYPTGFGGQPQHF.

This chain uses TRBV5-1 with TRBJ2-7; unclear D gene. Per the germline V gene, CDR1 is SGHRS and CDR2 is YFSETQ. Trimming removed 2 bases at V and 6 bases at J, with 18 bases between. The length of the CDR3 is 15 residues. DNA for the CDR3: TGCGCCAGCAGCTTTTTTGGGTTCGGTCAGGCCGAGCAGTACTTC. Its protein product is CASSFFGFGQAEQYF.

The chain links TRBV28 to TRBJ1-5, with D hard to call. The CDR3 covers 15 residues. CDR1 and CDR2 from the germline V gene are MDHEN and SYDVKM. V was shortened by 6 bases and J by 6 bases, with 18 bases between the two germline ends. CDR3 loop: CASRDFVAAGQPQHF. The CDR3 DNA reads TGTGCCAGCAGGGACTTCGTGGCCGCCGGTCAGCCCCAGCATTTT.

The chain employs TRBV7-2 and TRBJ2-1, with 11 bases identical to TRBD2. V dropped 2 bases and J dropped 10; count of bases not matched to a gene: 4. There are 14 residues in the CDR3. Germline V gene data show CDR1 as SGHTA and CDR2 as FQGNSA. The DNA of the CDR3 is TGTGCCAGCAGCTTAACTAGCGGGGGCGGGGAGCAGTTCTTC. Translation gives CASSLTSGGGEQFF.

This rearrangement joins TRBV7-8 to TRBJ2-2; 9 bases are shared with TRBD1. Trimming cost V 4 bases and J 7 bases; bases outside gene matches: 7. The CDR3 length is 15 residues. The germline gives CDR1 SGHVS, CDR2 FQNEAQ. The CDR3 DNA reads as TGTGCCAGCAGCTCCCGGGACAGGGCTGGCGGGGAGCTGTTTTTT. Amino acid sequence: CASSSRDRAGGELFF.

The chain is built from TRBV2 and TRBJ2-1; 7 nucleotides line up with TRBD1. The V gene's germline CDR1 is SNHLY and CDR2 FYNNEI. The CDR3 totals 16 residues. V was pared by 0 bases and J by 7 bases, with 9 bases of the junction left unmatched. CDR3 in DNA: TGTGCCAGCAGTGAAGCTCTTGGGGCAGGGGGTAATGAGCAGTTCTTC. It codes for CASSEALGAGGNEQFF.